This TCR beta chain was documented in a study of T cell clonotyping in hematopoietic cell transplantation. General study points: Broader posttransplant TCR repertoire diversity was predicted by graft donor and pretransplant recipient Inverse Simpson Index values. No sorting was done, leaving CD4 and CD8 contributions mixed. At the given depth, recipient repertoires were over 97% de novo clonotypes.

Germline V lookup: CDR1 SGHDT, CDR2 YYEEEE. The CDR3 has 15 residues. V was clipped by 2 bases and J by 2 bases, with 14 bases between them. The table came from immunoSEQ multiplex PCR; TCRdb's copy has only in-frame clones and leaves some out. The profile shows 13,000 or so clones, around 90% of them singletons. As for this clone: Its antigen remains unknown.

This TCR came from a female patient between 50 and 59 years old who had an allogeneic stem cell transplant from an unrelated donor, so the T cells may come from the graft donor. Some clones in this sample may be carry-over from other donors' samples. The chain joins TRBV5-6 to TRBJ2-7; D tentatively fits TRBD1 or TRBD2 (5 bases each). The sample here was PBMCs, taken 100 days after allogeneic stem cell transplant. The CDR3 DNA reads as TGTGCCAGCAGCTTTGCAGGGACCCTTCCCTACGAGCAGTACTTC. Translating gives CASSFAGTLPYEQYF.